A selection of T cell receptor beta chains follows, all from one sample in a study of blood T cell repertoires in COVID-19. Method: immunoSEQ multiplex PCR; TCRdb's copy keeps in-frame clones and lacks some. Of 190,000 or so clones in the sample, about three quarters were seen once. Sequencing input: peripheral blood. All receptors derive from a woman of 80 years or more with COVID-19, enrolled during active disease. The CDR3 runs from the conserved cysteine through the conserved F or W. The D gene is left open where the match is weak. The size entry is marked missing in some rows and otherwise reads once, few, many or a size class.

>TRBD1|TRBV11-2|TRBJ2-7|-
CASSLYRGQYEQYF
TGTGCCAGCAGCTTGTACAGGGGGCAATACGAGCAGTACTTC
>-|TRBV7-9|TRBJ1-1|-
CASSPTGERAFF
TGTGCCAGCAGCCCCACCGGGGAGAGGGCTTTCTTT
>-|TRBV24-1|TRBJ2-3|-
CATSDPTRTDTQYF
TGTGCCACCAGTGATCCCACTCGCACAGATACGCAGTATTTT
>-|TRBV15|TRBJ2-5|-
CATSRDAFGSVGGKRETQYF
TGTGCCACCAGCAGAGATGCATTCGGATCGGTAGGGGGAAAGAGAGAGACCCAGTACTTC
>-|TRBV7-9|TRBJ2-7|once
CASRLGPTSYEQYF
TGTGCCAGCAGATTAGGCCCGACTTCCTACGAGCAGTACTTC
>-|TRBV27|TRBJ2-2|once
CASTYSQTGYTGELFF
TGTGCCAGCACGTATTCCCAAACAGGGTACACCGGGGAGCTGTTTTTT
>-|TRBV6-1|TRBJ2-1|-
CASSEAPTRHNEQFF
TGTGCCAGCAGTGAAGCCCCAACTAGACACAATGAGCAGTTCTTC
>-|TRBV24-1|TRBJ1-1|-
CAPTNTEAFF
TGTGCCCCGACTAACACTGAAGCTTTCTTT
>TRBD1|TRBV13|TRBJ1-2|few
CASSPRGQAPPINYGYTF
TGTGCCAGCAGCCCGCGGGGACAGGCGCCCCCAATTAACTATGGCTACACCTTC
>TRBD1|TRBV2|TRBJ2-6|-
CASSEGTGGAGANVLTF
TGTGCCAGCAGTGAAGGGACAGGGGGCGCCGGGGCCAACGTCCTGACTTTC
>TRBD1|TRBV6-2/TRBV6-3|TRBJ2-7|-
CASSDLDRGTYEQYF
TGTGCCAGCAGTGACTTAGACAGGGGTACCTACGAGCAGTACTTC
>TRBD1|TRBV29-1|TRBJ2-1|few
CSVGTGVQGQFF
TGCAGCGTTGGGACAGGGGTACAGGGGCAGTTCTTC
>TRBD1|TRBV18|TRBJ1-2|few
CASSPTGELNYGYTF
TGTGCCAGCTCACCAACAGGGGAGCTTAACTATGGCTACACCTTC
>TRBD1|TRBV5-1|TRBJ1-2|once
CASSVDRDSHYGYTF
TGCGCCAGCAGCGTTGACAGGGACTCCCACTATGGCTACACCTTC
>-|TRBV7-6|TRBJ2-1|-
CASSPRLAYNEQFF
TGTGCCAGCAGCCCTCGGCTAGCCTACAATGAGCAGTTCTTC
>-|TRBV2|TRBJ2-6|-
CASSYGANVLTF
TGTGCCAGCAGTTATGGGGCCAACGTCCTGACTTTC
>TRBD1|TRBV7-2|TRBJ2-5|once
CASSLEATGAPLDF
TGTGCCAGCAGCTTAGAAGCGACAGGGGCCCCATTGGACTTC
>TRBD2|TRBV7-8|TRBJ2-7|-
CASSLEGGSDYEQYF
TGTGCCAGCAGCTTAGAGGGAGGGTCTGACTACGAGCAGTACTTC
>-|TRBV29-1|TRBJ1-2|-
CRVAGGGGYGYTF
TGCCGCGTTGCGGGGGGGGGAGGCTATGGCTACACCTTC
>TRBD1|TRBV29-1|TRBJ2-1|-
CSVWTGSEQFF
TGCAGCGTGTGGACAGGGTCTGAGCAGTTCTTC
>-|TRBV19|TRBJ1-5|few
CASSIDGRSNQPQHF
TGTGCCAGTAGTATAGATGGGAGAAGCAATCAGCCCCAGCATTTT
>TRBD2|TRBV11-3|TRBJ2-1|-
CASSQRTSGHSYNEQFF
TGTGCCAGCAGCCAGCGAACTAGCGGCCACTCCTACAATGAGCAGTTCTTC
>-|TRBV12-3/TRBV12-4|TRBJ2-1|-
CASSLTRNNEQFF
TGTGCCAGCAGTCTGACGCGGAACAATGAGCAGTTCTTC
>-|TRBV3-1/TRBV3-2|TRBJ2-7|-
CASSQAPLSVNEQYF
TGTGCCAGCAGCCAAGCCCCCCTCAGTGTCAACGAGCAGTACTTC
>TRBD2|TRBV5-6|TRBJ2-1|-
CASSLLASGRVEQFF
TGTGCCAGCAGCTTGTTAGCTAGCGGGAGGGTCGAGCAGTTCTTC
>-|TRBV25-1|TRBJ2-6|many
CASSEAGMGVLTF
TGTGCCAGCAGTGAGGCAGGCATGGGCGTCCTGACTTTC
>TRBD2|TRBV4-1|TRBJ2-1|-
CASSRSSGAYNEQFF
TGCGCCAGCAGCCGTTCTAGCGGGGCCTACAATGAGCAGTTCTTC